These T cell receptor beta chains were read from a single sample in a study of cytomegalovirus exposure and HLA in healthy donors. The method was immunoSEQ multiplex PCR; TCRdb's version includes in-frame clones alone and lacks a portion of them. The sample yields roughly 150,000 clones, roughly 80% seen once. Sequencing used PBMCs. The receptors derive from a male donor in good health and CMV-seronegative. Both conserved end residues are part of each CDR3. A D gene is named only where the DNA matches it firmly. Rows may omit the clone size; those that give it use once, few, many or a size class.

V gene	D gene	J gene	clone size	CDR3 DNA	CDR3 protein
TRBV25-1	.	TRBJ1-2	.	TGTGCCAGCAGTGAATATAAGGAGGGAGGTACACATGGCTACACCTTC	CASSEYKEGGTHGYTF
TRBV4-2	.	TRBJ2-7	.	TGTGCCAGCAGCCCCGGGGCAGGGGCCCTTTTGTACGAGCAGTACTTC	CASSPGAGALLYEQYF
TRBV7-9	.	TRBJ2-5	.	TGTGCCAGCAGCTTCGATGGAGGGTTCGTCCAAGAGACCCAGTACTTC	CASSFDGGFVQETQYF
TRBV25-1	.	TRBJ1-1	few	TGTGCCAGCACCCAAACACGGGGGGGGAACACTGAAGCTTTCTTT	CASTQTRGGNTEAFF
TRBV28	TRBD2	TRBJ2-3	.	TGTGCCAGCAGTTTAGGGCTCAGCGGGGGGGCCGAAGATACGCAGTATTTT	CASSLGLSGGAEDTQYF
TRBV30	.	TRBJ2-1	.	TGTGCCTGGAGTGGGAGTGAGTGGGTCCTCAATGAGCAGTTCTTC	CAWSGSEWVLNEQFF
TRBV6-5	TRBD1	TRBJ2-7	few	TGTGCCAGCAGTTACTATGGACAGGGTAACTACGAGCAGTACTTC	CASSYYGQGNYEQYF
TRBV4-1	TRBD2	TRBJ2-3	.	TGCGCCAGCAGCATCCAGTTCCCGGGACTAGCGGGGTTACCGAGCACAGATACGCAGTATTTT	CASSIQFPGLAGLPSTDTQYF
TRBV28	.	TRBJ1-5	.	TGTGCCAGCAGTATCCAGTTAGGGGCCCAGCATTTT	CASSIQLGAQHF
TRBV6-5	TRBD2	TRBJ2-1	.	TGTGCCAGCAGTTTAGCGGGCAATGAGCAGTTCTTC	CASSLAGNEQFF
TRBV6-1	TRBD2	TRBJ2-5	.	TGTTCTTCTAAAGTGCGGGAGTTCCAAGAGACCCAGTACTTC	CSSKVREFQETQYF
TRBV7-9	TRBD1	TRBJ2-7	.	TGTGCCAGCAGCTCGCGGACAGGGGCCCACGAGCAGTACTTC	CASSSRTGAHEQYF
TRBV4-3	TRBD2	TRBJ2-3	once	TGCGCCAGCAGCCAAGATTTGGGAGGGAGGGCAGATACGCAGTATTTT	CASSQDLGGRADTQYF
TRBV5-4	TRBD2	TRBJ2-5	.	TGTGCCAGCAGCTTAGGGGGACGCGGGGGGGGAGAGACCCAGTACTTC	CASSLGGRGGGETQYF
TRBV4-2	TRBD1	TRBJ1-2	.	TGTGCCAGCAGCCAAGCGCCGGGACAGGGGTCAGGCTACACCTTC	CASSQAPGQGSGYTF
TRBV19	.	TRBJ2-3	.	TGTGCCAGTAGTATTACAGGGACAGATACGCAGTATTTT	CASSITGTDTQYF